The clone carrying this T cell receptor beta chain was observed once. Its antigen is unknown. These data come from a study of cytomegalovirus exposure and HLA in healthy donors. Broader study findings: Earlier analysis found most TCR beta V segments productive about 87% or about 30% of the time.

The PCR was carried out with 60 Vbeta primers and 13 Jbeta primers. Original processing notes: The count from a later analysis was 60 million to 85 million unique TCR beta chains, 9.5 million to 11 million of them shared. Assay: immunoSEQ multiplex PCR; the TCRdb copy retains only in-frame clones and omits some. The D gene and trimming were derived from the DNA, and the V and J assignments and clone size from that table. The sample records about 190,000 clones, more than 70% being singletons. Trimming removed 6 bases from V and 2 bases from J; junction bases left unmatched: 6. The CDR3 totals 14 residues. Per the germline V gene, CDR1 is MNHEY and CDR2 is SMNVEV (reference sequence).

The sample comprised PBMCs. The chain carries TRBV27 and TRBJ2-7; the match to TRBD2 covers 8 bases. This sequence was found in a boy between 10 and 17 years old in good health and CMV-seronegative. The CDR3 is CASRAGAAPYEQYF. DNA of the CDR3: TGTGCCAGCAGAGCGGGAGCAGCTCCCTACGAGCAGTACTTC.